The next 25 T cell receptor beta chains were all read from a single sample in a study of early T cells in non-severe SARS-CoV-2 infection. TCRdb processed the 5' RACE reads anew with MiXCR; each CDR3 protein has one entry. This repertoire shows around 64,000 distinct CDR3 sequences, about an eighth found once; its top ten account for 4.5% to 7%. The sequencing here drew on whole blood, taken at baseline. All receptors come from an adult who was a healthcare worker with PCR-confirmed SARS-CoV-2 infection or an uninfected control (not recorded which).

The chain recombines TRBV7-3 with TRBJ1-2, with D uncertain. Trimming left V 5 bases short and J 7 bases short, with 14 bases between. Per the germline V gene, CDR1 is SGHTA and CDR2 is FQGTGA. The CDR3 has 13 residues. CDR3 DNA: TGTGCCAGCAGCCCACTTGGCGGCATTGGCTACACCTTC. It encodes CASSPLGGIGYTF.

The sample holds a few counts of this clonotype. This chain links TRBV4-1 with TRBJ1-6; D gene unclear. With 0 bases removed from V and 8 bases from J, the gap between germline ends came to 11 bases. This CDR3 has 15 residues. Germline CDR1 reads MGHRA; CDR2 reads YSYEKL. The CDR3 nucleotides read TGCGCCAGCAGCCAAGATCCCTTTTTGGATTCACCCCTCCACTTT. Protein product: CASSQDPFLDSPLHF.

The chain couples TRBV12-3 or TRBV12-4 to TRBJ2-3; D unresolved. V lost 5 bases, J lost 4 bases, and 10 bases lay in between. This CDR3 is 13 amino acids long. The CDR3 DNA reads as TGTGCCAGCAGTCGTATGGGGTCAGATACGCAGTATTTT. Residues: CASSRMGSDTQYF.

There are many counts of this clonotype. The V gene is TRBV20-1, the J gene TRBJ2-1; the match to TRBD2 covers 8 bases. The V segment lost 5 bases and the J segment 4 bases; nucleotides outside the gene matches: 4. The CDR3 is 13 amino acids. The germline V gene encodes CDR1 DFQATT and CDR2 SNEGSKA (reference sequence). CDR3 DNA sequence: TGCAGTGCTCGCGGGGGGCTATACAATGAGCAGTTCTTC. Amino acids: CSARGGLYNEQFF.

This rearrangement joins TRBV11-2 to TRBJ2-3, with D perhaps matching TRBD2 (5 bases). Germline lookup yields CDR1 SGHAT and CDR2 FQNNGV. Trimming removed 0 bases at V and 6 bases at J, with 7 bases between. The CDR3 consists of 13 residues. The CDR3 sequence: CASSLERGDTQYF. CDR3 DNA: TGTGCCAGCAGCTTAGAGCGCGGGGATACGCAGTATTTT.

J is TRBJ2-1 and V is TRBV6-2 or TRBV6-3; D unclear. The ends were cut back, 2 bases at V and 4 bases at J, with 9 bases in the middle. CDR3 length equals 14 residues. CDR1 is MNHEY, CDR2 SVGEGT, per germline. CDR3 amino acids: CASSYASDYNEQFF. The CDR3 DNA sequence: TGTGCCAGCAGTTACGCGTCAGATTACAATGAGCAGTTCTTC.

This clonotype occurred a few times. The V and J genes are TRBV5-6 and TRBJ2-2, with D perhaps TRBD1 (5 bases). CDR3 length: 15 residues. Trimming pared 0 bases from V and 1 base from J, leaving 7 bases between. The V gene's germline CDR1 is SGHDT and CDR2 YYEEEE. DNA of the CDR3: TGTGCCAGCAGCTTGGTAGGGGTGAACACCGGGGAGCTGTTTTTT. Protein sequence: CASSLVGVNTGELFF.

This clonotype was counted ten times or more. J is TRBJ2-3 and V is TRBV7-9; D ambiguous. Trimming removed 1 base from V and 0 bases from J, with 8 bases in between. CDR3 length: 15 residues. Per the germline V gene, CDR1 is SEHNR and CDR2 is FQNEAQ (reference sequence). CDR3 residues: CASSLVGASTDTQYF. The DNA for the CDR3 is TGTGCCAGCAGCTTAGTAGGCGCTAGCACAGATACGCAGTATTTT.

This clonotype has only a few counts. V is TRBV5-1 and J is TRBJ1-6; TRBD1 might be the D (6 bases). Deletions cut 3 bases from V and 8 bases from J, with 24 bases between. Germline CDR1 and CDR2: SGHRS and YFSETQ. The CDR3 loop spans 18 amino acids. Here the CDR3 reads CASSSSPGTTSIDSPLHF. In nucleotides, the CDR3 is TGCGCCAGCAGCTCGTCCCCCGGGACAACAAGTATCGATTCACCCCTCCACTTT.

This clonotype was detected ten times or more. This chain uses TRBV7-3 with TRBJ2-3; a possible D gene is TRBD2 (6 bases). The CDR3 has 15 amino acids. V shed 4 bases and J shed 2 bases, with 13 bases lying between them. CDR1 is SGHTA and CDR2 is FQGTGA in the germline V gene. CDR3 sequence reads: CASSSSGTHTDTQYF. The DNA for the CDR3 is TGTGCCAGCAGCTCCTCCGGGACTCACACAGATACGCAGTATTTT.

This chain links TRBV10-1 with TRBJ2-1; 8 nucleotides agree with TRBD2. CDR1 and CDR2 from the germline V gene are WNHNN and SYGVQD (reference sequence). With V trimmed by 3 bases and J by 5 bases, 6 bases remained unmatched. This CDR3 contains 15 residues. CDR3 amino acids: CASSEKLAANNEQFF. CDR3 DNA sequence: TGCGCCAGCAGTGAAAAACTAGCGGCTAACAATGAGCAGTTCTTC.

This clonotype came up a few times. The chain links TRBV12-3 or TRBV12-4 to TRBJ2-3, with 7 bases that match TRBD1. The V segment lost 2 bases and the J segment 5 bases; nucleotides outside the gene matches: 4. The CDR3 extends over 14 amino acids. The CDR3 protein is CASSLRGREDTQYF. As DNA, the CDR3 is TGTGCCAGCAGTTTAAGGGGGCGCGAAGATACGCAGTATTTT.

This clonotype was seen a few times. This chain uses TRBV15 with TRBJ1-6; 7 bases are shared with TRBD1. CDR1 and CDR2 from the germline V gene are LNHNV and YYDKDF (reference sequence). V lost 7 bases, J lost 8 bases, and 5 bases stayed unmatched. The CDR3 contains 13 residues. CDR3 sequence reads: CATTRRGDSPLHF. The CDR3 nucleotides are TGTGCCACCACTCGCAGGGGGGATTCACCCCTCCACTTT.

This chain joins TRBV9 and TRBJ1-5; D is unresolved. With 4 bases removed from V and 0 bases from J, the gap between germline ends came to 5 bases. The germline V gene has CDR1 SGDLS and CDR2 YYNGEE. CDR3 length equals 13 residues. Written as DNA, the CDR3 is TGTGCCAGCAGCCCCGATAGCAATCAGCCCCAGCATTTT. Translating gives CASSPDSNQPQHF.

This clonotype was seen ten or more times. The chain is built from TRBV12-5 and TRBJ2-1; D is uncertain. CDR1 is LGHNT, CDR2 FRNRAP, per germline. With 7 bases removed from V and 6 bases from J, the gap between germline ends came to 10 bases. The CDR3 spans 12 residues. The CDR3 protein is CASAPQINEQFF. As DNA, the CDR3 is TGTGCTAGTGCCCCGCAGATCAATGAGCAGTTCTTC.

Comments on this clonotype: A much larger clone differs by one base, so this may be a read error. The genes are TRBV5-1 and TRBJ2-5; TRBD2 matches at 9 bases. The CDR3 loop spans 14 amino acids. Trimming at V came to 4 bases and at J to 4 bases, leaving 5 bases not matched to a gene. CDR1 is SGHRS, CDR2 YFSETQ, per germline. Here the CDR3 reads CASSQGLALETQYF. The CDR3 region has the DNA TGCGCCAGCAGCCAGGGACTAGCATTAGAGACCCAGTACTTC. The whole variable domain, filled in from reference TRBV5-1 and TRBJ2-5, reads KAGVTQTPRYLIKTRGQQVTLSCSPISGHRSVSWYQQTPGQGLQFLFEYFSETQRNKGNFPGRFSGRQFSNSRSEMNVSTLELGDSALYLCASSQGLALETQYFGPGTRLLVL.

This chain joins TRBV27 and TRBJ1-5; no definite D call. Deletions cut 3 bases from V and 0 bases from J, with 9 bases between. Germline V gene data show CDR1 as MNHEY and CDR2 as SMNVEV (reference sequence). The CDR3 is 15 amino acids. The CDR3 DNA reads TGTGCCAGCAGTTTTGAGGGTTTTAGCAATCAGCCCCAGCATTTT. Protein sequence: CASSFEGFSNQPQHF.

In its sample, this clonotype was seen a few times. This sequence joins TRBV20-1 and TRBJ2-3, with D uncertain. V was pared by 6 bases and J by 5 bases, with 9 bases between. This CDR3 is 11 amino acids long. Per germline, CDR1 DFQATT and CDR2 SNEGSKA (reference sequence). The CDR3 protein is CSASYEDTQYF. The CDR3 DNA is TGCAGTGCATCTTACGAAGATACGCAGTATTTT.

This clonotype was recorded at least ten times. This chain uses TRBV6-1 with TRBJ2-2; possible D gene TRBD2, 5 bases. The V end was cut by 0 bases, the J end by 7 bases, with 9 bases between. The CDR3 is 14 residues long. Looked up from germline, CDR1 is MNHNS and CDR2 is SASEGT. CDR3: CASSEALRGGELFF. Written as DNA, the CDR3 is TGTGCCAGCAGTGAAGCCCTCCGGGGCGGGGAGCTGTTTTTT.

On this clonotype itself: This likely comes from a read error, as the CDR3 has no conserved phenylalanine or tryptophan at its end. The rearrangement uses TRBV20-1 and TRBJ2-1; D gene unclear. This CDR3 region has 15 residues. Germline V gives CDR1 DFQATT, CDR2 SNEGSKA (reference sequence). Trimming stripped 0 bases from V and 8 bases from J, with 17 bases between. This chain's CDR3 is CSAREAPLPRDEQFS. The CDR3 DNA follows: TGCAGTGCTAGAGAGGCACCCCTACCCCGCGATGAGCAGTTCTCC.

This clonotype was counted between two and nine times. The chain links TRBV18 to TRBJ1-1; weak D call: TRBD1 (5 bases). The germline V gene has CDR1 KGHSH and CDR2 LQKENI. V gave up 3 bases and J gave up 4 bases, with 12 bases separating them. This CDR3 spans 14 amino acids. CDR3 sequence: CASSPRDGGTEAFF. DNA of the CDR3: TGTGCCAGCTCACCGCGGGACGGTGGCACTGAAGCTTTCTTT.

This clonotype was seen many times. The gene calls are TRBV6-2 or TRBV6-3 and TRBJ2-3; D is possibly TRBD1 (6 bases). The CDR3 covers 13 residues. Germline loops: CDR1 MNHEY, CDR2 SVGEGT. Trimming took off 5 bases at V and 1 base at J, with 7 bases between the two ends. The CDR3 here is CASSHRGTDTQYF. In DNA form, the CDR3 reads TGTGCCAGCAGTCACAGGGGCACAGATACGCAGTATTTT.

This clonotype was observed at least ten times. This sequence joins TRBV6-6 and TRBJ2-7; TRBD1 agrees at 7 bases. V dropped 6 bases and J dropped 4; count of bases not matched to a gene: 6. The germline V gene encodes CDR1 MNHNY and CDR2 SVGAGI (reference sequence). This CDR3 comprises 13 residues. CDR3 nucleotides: TGTGCCAGCAGGCCGACAGGGACGTACGAGCAGTACTTC. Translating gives CASRPTGTYEQYF.

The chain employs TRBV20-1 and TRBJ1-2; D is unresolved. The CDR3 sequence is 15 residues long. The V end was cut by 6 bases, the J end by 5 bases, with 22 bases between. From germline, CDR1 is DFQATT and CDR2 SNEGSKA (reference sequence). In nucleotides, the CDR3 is TGCAGTGCCATCCCGACGGGTAACGGCATGTATGGCTACACCTTC. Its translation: CSAIPTGNGMYGYTF.

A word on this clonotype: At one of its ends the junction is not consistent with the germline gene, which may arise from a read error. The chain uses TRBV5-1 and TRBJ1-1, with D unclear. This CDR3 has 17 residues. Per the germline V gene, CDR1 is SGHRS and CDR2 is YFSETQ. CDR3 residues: CASRLALLHSPSTEAFF. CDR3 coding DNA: TGCGCCAGCAGATTGGCGCTTTTGCACAGTCCTTCCACTGAAGCTTTCTTT.